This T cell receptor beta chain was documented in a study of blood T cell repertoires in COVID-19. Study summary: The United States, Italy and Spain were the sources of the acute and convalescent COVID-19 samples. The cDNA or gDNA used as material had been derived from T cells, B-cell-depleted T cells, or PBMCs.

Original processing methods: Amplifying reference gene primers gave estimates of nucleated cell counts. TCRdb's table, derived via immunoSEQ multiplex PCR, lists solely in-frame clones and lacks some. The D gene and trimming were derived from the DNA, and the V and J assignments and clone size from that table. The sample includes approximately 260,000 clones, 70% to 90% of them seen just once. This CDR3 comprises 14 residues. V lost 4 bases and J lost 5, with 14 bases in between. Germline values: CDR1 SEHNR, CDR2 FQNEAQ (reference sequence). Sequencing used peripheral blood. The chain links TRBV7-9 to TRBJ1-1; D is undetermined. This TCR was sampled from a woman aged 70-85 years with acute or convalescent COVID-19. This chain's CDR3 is CASSSTAVRTEAFF. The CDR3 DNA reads TGTGCCAGCAGCTCCACCGCGGTAAGGACTGAAGCTTTCTTT.